These T cell receptor beta chains were read from a single sample in a study of response to subunit inactivated influenza vaccine. TCRdb itself ran the RT-PCR reads through MiXCR, one entry per CDR3 protein. Of under 800,000 distinct CDR3 sequences in the sample, 11% to 15% were seen once. The sequenced sample was PBMCs from blood, obtained less than 15 days before vaccination. These receptors were taken from a man aged 45 to 65 who received an inactivated influenza vaccine. Both conserved end residues are part of each CDR3. A D gene is named only where the DNA matches it firmly. A clone size is listed for some rows: how often the clone was seen (once, few, many), or a class if it is expanded.

>TRBD1|TRBJ2-3|TRBV7-3|few
CASSDRGFVDTQYF
TGTGCCAGCAGCGACAGGGGTTTTGTGGATACGCAGTATTTT
>-|TRBJ1-3|TRBV7-2|few
CASSFRWGGSGNTIYF
TGTGCCAGCAGCTTCCGATGGGGGGGCTCTGGAAACACCATATATTTT
>-|TRBJ2-1|TRBV20-1|-
CSALRNEQFF
TGCAGTGCCCTCCGGAATGAGCAGTTCTTC
>-|TRBJ1-1|TRBV18|-
CASSQSRTGQEAFF
TGTGCCAGCTCCCAATCTCGGACGGGTCAAGAAGCTTTCTTT
>-|TRBJ2-2|TRBV5-1|-
CASSLDVGGELFF
TGCGCCAGCAGCCTGGATGTCGGCGGGGAGCTGTTTTTT
>-|TRBJ2-3|TRBV6-5|many
CASSYSMGPRTTQYF
TGTGCCAGCAGTTACTCGATGGGGCCGCGCACTACGCAGTATTTT
>-|TRBJ2-2|TRBV24-1|-
CATGGWDKNTGELFF
TGTGCCACTGGGGGCTGGGACAAGAACACCGGGGAGCTGTTTTTT
>TRBD2|TRBJ2-3|TRBV20-1|-
CSARPGLASDTQYF
TGCAGTGCTCGACCGGGACTAGCATCAGATACGCAGTATTTT
>TRBD2|TRBJ2-3|TRBV27|-
CASSPQTSSTQYF
TGTGCCAGCAGTCCCCAGACTAGCTCCACGCAGTATTTT
>TRBD2|TRBJ2-1|TRBV14|many
CASRGLAGEQFF
TGTGCCAGCAGAGGACTAGCGGGAGAGCAGTTCTTC
>TRBD1|TRBJ1-5|TRBV28|few
CASSLPQGGSNQPQHF
TGTGCCAGCAGTTTGCCCCAGGGGGGCAGCAATCAGCCCCAGCATTTT
>TRBD2|TRBJ2-7|TRBV7-6|many
CASSPREDYEQYF
TGTGCCAGCAGCCCCCGGGAGGACTACGAGCAGTACTTC
>TRBD1|TRBJ2-6|TRBV15|few
CATSTRLDRAGANVLTF
TGTGCCACCAGCACAAGGTTAGACAGGGCTGGGGCCAACGTCCTGACTTTC
>-|TRBJ1-5|TRBV7-2|many
CASSLGPGGEPQHF
TGTGCCAGCAGCTTAGGGCCGGGGGGGGAGCCCCAGCATTTT
>-|TRBJ2-2|TRBV11-2|-
CASSIRSVGTGELFF
TGTGCCAGCAGCATTAGATCGGTTGGCACCGGGGAGCTGTTTTTT
>-|TRBJ2-7|TRBV12-3/TRBV12-4|once
CASMGSRGIREQYF
TGTGCCAGCATGGGGTCCCGAGGGATACGCGAGCAGTACTTC
>-|TRBJ2-7|TRBV7-9|-
CASSSEQGPLPYEQYF
TGTGCCAGCAGCAGCGAGCAGGGCCCTCTCCCGTACGAGCAGTACTTC
>TRBD1|TRBJ2-5|TRBV7-6|few
CASSFTGGYQETQYF
TGTGCCAGCAGCTTTACAGGGGGCTACCAAGAGACCCAGTACTTC
>-|TRBJ1-3|TRBV4-2|-
CASSQDVAAIRSGNTIYF
TGTGCCAGCAGCCAAGATGTAGCAGCTATTCGCTCTGGAAACACCATATATTTT
>-|TRBJ1-5|TRBV27|-
CASSLQGINQPQHF
TGTGCCAGCAGTTTACAGGGGATCAATCAGCCCCAGCATTTT
>TRBD2|TRBJ2-5|TRBV7-3|-
CASSLQGTSGTETQYF
TGTGCCAGCAGCCTACAGGGGACTAGCGGGACAGAGACCCAGTACTTC
>-|TRBJ2-7|TRBV5-6|-
CASSKDTIREQYF
TGTGCCAGCAGCAAGGACACGATCCGCGAGCAGTACTTC
>TRBD2|TRBJ2-3|TRBV7-9|-
CASSSPTSMSTDTQYF
TGTGCCAGCAGCTCGCCGACTAGCATGAGCACAGATACGCAGTATTTT
>-|TRBJ2-1|TRBV4-1|-
CASSQRHNHNGQFF
TGCGCCAGCAGCCAGAGACACAATCACAATGGGCAGTTCTTC
>-|TRBJ2-2|TRBV4-3|many
CASSQLLNTGELFF
TGCGCCAGCAGCCAACTATTGAACACCGGGGAGCTGTTTTTT
>-|TRBJ2-2|TRBV6-1|few
CASRVRTNQNTGELFF
TGTGCCAGTAGAGTGCGTACAAACCAGAACACCGGGGAGCTGTTTTTT
>-|TRBJ1-5|TRBV20-1|many
CSARDRGQPQHF
TGCAGTGCTAGAGATCGCGGACAGCCCCAGCATTTT
>-|TRBJ1-5|TRBV4-3|few
CASSQDHRNQPQHF
TGCGCCAGCAGCCAAGATCACAGAAATCAGCCCCAGCATTTT
>-|TRBJ1-5|TRBV4-3|few
CASSQDYAAENQPQHF
TGCGCCAGCAGCCAAGATTACGCAGCCGAAAATCAGCCCCAGCATTTT
>-|TRBJ1-2|TRBV7-9|few
CASSFGAQNGYTF
TGTGCCAGCAGCTTTGGGGCGCAGAATGGCTACACCTTC
>TRBD1|TRBJ1-2|TRBV20-1|many
CSARTGGRGYTF
TGCAGTGCTCGCACAGGGGGCCGGGGCTACACCTTC
>-|TRBJ1-6|TRBV7-2|few
CASSLGTYSPLHF
TGTGCCAGCAGCTTAGGGACTTATTCACCCCTCCACTTT
>TRBD1|TRBJ2-3|TRBV4-2|-
CASSSGQGVAGDTQYF
TGTGCCAGCAGCTCTGGACAGGGGGTCGCCGGAGATACGCAGTATTTT
>-|TRBJ2-3|TRBV20-1|-
CSAQILRTSRDTQYF
TGCAGTGCCCAGATCCTACGCACTAGTCGAGATACGCAGTATTTT
>TRBD1|TRBJ2-5|TRBV11-2|few
CASSPRGPGETQYF
TGTGCCAGCAGCCCCAGGGGGCCGGGGGAGACCCAGTACTTC
>TRBD2|TRBJ2-1|TRBV6-2/TRBV6-3|-
CASSPRTSGSVNEQFF
TGTGCCAGCAGCCCCAGGACTAGCGGGTCTGTCAATGAGCAGTTCTTC
>-|TRBJ2-3|TRBV4-2|few
CASSQLGTPPSTDTQYF
TGTGCCAGCAGCCAACTGGGGACACCTCCTAGCACAGATACGCAGTATTTT
>-|TRBJ1-2|TRBV4-1|-
CASSQVGSRLGGYTF
TGCGCCAGCAGCCAAGTTGGATCTAGGTTGGGTGGCTACACCTTC
>TRBD2|TRBJ2-7|TRBV28|-
CASSSTGTSDPYEQYF
TGTGCCAGCAGTTCCACCGGGACTAGCGACCCCTACGAGCAGTACTTC
>-|TRBJ1-3|TRBV10-3|-
CAISGSRDYGNTIYF
TGTGCCATCAGTGGGTCCAGGGATTATGGAAACACCATATATTTT